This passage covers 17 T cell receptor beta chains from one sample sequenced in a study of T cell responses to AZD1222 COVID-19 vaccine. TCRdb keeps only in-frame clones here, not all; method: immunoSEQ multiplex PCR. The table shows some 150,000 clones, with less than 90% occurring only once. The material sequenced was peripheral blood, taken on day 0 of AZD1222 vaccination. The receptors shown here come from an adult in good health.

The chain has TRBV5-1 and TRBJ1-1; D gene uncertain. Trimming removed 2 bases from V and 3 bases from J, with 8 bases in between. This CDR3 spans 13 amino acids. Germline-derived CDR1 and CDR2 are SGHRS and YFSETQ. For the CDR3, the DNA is TGCGCCAGCAGCTTAACAGAGTACACTGAAGCTTTCTTT. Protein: CASSLTEYTEAFF.

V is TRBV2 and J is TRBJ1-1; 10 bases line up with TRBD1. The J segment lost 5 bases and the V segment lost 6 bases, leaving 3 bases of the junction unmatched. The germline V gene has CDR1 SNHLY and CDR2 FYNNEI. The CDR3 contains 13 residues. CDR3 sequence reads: CASRGDRGTEAFF. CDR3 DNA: TGTGCCAGCAGGGGGGACAGGGGAACTGAAGCTTTCTTT.

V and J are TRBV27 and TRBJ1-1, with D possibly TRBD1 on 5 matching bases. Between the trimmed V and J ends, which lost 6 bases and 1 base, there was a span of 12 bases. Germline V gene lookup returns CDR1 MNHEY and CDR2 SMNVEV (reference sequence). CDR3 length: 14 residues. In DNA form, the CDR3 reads TGTGCCAGCAGGGGACGGAACCAGAACACTGAAGCTTTCTTT. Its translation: CASRGRNQNTEAFF.

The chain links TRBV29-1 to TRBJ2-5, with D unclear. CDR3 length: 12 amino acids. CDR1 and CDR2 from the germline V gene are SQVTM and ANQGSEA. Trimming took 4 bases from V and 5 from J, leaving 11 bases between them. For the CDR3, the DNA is TGCAGCGTTGTAACCACAGTGGAGACCCAGTACTTC. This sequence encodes CSVVTTVETQYF.

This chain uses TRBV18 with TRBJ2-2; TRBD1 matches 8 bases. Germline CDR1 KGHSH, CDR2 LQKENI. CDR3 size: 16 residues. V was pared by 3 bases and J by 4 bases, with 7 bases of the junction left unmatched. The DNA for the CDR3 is TGTGCCAGCTCACCCGGACAGGGAACGGGCACCGGGGAGCTGTTTTTT. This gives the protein CASSPGQGTGTGELFF.

Here the CDR3 reads CASSSGVTPDSNTGELFF. The CDR3 coding sequence is TGTGCCAGCAGTAGCGGGGTGACCCCCGACTCGAACACCGGGGAGCTGTTTTTT. The V and J genes are TRBV25-1 and TRBJ2-2; 7 nucleotides line up with TRBD2. CDR3 length: 18 amino acids. Germline CDR1 reads MGHDK; CDR2 reads SYGVNS. J gave up 0 bases and V 5 bases, and 12 bases lay outside the gene matches.

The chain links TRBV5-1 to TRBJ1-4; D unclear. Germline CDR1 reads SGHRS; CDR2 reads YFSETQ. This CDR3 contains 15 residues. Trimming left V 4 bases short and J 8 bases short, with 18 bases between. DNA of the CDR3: TGCGCCAGCAGCCCAGGCTCGACTGGGCAGGAAAAACTGTTTTTT. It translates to CASSPGSTGQEKLFF.

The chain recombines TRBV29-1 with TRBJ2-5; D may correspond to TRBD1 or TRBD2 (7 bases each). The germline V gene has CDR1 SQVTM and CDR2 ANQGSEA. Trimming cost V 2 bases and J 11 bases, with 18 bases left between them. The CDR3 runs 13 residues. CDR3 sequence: CSVESPGGVSQYF. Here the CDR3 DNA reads TGCAGCGTTGAATCCCCAGGGGGGGTCTCACAGTACTTC.

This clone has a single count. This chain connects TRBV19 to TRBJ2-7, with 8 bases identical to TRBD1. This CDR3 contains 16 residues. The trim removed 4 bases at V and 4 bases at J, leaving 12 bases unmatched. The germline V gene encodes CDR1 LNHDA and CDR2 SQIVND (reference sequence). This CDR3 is CASSTTSTGAKYEQYF. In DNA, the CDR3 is TGTGCCAGTAGTACGACTTCGACAGGGGCCAAATACGAGCAGTACTTC.

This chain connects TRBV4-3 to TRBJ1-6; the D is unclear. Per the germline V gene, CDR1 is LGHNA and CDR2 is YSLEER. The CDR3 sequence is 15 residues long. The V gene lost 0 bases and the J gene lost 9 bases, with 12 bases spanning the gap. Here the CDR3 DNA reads TGCGCCAGCAGCCAAGACCGGGGTACGGGTTCACCCCTCCACTTT. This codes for CASSQDRGTGSPLHF.

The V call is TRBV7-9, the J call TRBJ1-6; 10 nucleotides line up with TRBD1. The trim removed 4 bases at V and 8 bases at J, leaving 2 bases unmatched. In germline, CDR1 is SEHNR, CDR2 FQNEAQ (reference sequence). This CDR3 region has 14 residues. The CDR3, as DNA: TGTGCCAGCAGCTCCGGACAGGGGGATTCACCCCTCCACTTT. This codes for CASSSGQGDSPLHF.

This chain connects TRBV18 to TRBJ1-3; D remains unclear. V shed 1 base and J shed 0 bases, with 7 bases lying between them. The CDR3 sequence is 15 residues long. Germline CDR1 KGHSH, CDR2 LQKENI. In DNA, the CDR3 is TGTGCCAGCTCACCACAATCAAGCTCTGGAAACACCATATATTTT. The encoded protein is CASSPQSSSGNTIYF.

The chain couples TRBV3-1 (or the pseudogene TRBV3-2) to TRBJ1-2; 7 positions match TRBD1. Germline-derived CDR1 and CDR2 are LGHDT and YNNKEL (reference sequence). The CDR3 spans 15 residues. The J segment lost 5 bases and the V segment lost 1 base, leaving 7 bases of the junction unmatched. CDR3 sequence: CASSQGARGGYGYTF. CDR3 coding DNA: TGTGCCAGCAGCCAAGGTGCCAGGGGGGGATATGGCTACACCTTC.

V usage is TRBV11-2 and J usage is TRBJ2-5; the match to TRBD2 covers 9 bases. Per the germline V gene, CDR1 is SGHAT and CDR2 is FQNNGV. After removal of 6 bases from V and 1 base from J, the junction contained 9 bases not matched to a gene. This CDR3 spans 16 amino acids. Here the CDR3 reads CASSQSGGNAQETQYF. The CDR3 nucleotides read TGTGCCAGCAGTCAGAGCGGGGGGAACGCCCAAGAGACCCAGTACTTC.

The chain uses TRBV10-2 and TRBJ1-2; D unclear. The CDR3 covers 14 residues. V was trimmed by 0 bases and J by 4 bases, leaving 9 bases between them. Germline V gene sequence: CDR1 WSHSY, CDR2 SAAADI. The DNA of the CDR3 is TGCGCCAGCAGTGAGTCGAGGGCCGTCTATGGCTACACCTTC. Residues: CASSESRAVYGYTF.

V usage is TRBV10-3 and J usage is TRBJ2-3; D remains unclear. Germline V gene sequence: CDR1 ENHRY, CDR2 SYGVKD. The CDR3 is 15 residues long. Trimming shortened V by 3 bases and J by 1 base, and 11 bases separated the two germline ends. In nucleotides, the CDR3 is TGTGCCATCAGTGACACCTTATCTGGCACAGATACGCAGTATTTT. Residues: CAISDTLSGTDTQYF.

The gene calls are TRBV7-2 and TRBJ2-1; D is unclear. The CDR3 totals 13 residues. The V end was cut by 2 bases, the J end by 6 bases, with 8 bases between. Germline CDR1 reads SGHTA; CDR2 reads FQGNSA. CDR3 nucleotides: TGTGCCAGCAGCTTACCTTCGGTCAATGAGCAGTTCTTC. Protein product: CASSLPSVNEQFF.